This T cell receptor beta chain comes out of a study of patients and donors after allogeneic stem cell transplantation. One entry per CDR3 protein, called by TCRdb with MiXCR from the RT-PCR reads. The table includes about 960,000 distinct CDR3 sequences, roughly 18% detected once. V trimming: 8 bases; J trimming: 0 bases; junction bases outside the gene matches: 2. This CDR3 spans 15 amino acids. Germline loops: CDR1 SNHLY, CDR2 FYNNEI. The chain couples TRBV2 to TRBJ2-2; 11 bases match TRBD1. The TCR comes from a human donor who was either an allogeneic HSCT recipient or a stem cell or donor lymphocyte infusion donor (not recorded which). It is not recorded whose cells these are; they may come from a transplant donor. Sequenced material: blood, either unsorted or a sorted T cell fraction (not recorded which). In nucleotides, the CDR3 is TGTGCCAGCTGGGACAGGGGGTCGAACACCGGGGAGCTGTTTTTT. Translation gives CASWDRGSNTGELFF.